Sequencing of this T cell receptor (beta chain) was carried out in a study of post-analysis software for immune sequencing data. In the case of this clonotype: As yet, its antigen is unknown.

General study points: Multiple sclerosis patients had significantly lower normalized Chao1 diversity than controls. Four to six TRBV segments were more frequent in patients than controls; TRBV5-6, TRBV5-1 and TRBV20-1 belonged to this group.

Germline CDR1 is MNHEY and CDR2 is SVGAGI. The CDR3 has 14 residues. V was pared by 6 bases and J by 5 bases, with 16 bases between. Unique molecular identifiers had been added to the TCR beta cDNA libraries. MiXCR, applied by TCRdb to the PCR reads, yields one record per CDR3 protein. The profile shows roughly 800,000 distinct CDR3 sequences, roughly half of them singletons. Sequencing was performed on blood. This receptor was obtained from a girl aged 10-17 years with multiple sclerosis. V is TRBV6-5 and J is TRBJ2-5; the D gene is possibly TRBD2 (5 bases). The CDR3 loop reads CASSPRGLPETQYF. DNA for the CDR3: TGTGCCAGCAGCCCCCGAGGACTGCCGGAGACCCAGTACTTC.